Included here is one T cell receptor beta chain sequence, with context. The CDR3 consists of 13 residues. CDR1 and CDR2 (germline): KGHSH, LQKENI. V shed 4 bases and J shed 2 bases, with 8 bases lying between them. This specimen belongs to a study of blood T cell repertoires in COVID-19. Turning to the study itself: PBMCs, B-cell-depleted T cells, or T cells were the source of the cDNA or gDNA that made up the material.

TCRdb's copy holds only in-frame clones and misses some; the assay was immunoSEQ multiplex PCR. The sample holds some 140,000 clones, about 86% seen once. This TCR was recovered from a woman aged 60 to 75 with active or convalescent COVID-19. The sample comprised peripheral blood. The gene calls are TRBV18 and TRBJ2-5, with D possibly being TRBD2 (5 bases). Written as DNA, the CDR3 is TGTGCCAGCTCACTACTAGATCAAGAGACCCAGTACTTC. It yields the protein CASSLLDQETQYF.